This T cell receptor beta chain was profiled in a study of blood T cell repertoires in COVID-19. In the study overall: Italy, Spain and the United States were the sources of the convalescent and acute COVID-19 samples. T cells, B-cell-depleted T cells, or PBMCs supplied cDNA or gDNA.

Recruits, aged about 18 to 89 years, lived in 24 US areas. Cohort allocation depended upon clinical history that participants reported. Germline V lookup: CDR1 KGHSH, CDR2 LQKENI. The CDR3 has 15 residues. The ends were cut back, 1 base at V and 4 bases at J, with 13 bases in the middle. Assay: immunoSEQ multiplex PCR; the TCRdb copy retains only in-frame clones and omits some. The sample has around 300,000 clones, 88% seen once; the top ten hold under 6%. The sample taken for sequencing was PBMCs or T cells enriched from blood (not recorded which). The origin of this receptor is a man aged 25-40 years who had recovered from COVID-19. The genes are TRBV18 and TRBJ1-2; possibly TRBD1 for D (5 bases). CDR3 coding DNA: TGTGCCAGCTCACCACAAGGGACTGGTGGCTATGGCTACACCTTC. Translation: CASSPQGTGGYGYTF.